This TCR beta chain was sequenced during a study of blood T cells in healthy people across ages. Comment on this clonotype: The antigen remains unidentified.

Drawing of peripheral blood yielded 8.5 to 10 milliliters from each donor. Study outcomes and limitations: In the absence of known donor CMV status, changes in expanded clonotypes were possibly confounded.

J lost 2 bases, V lost 5 bases, and 9 bases had no gene match. The CDR3 runs 15 residues. Alongside a J-beta primer mix, a sample-barcoded 5' primer served in a second PCR lasting about 6 to 11 cycles. TCRdb re-called the 5' RACE reads through MiXCR, storing one row per CDR3 protein. The data contain 1,500,000 or so distinct CDR3 sequences, 45% to 70% of them seen just once; the ten biggest clones take up 5% to 7%. This sequence originates from a man aged 18 to 30 in good health. The V and J genes are TRBV12-3 or TRBV12-4 and TRBJ2-7, with TRBD1 matching over 7 bases. Material for sequencing was blood. CDR3 sequence reads: CASSEQTGTTYEQYF. CDR3 nucleotide sequence: TGTGCCAGCAGTGAACAGACAGGGACCACCTACGAGCAGTACTTC.